The clone carrying this TCR beta chain showed up just a few times. In the authors' workflow: Researchers report that nucleated cell counts were estimated from reference gene primer amplification. TCRdb's table, derived via immunoSEQ multiplex PCR, lists solely in-frame clones and lacks some. That table furnishes V, J and clone size, whereas the DNA furnished D and trimming. Among about 250,000 clones, about nine tenths were seen once, and the ten largest hold 1.5% to 2%. This record comes from a study of blood T cell repertoires in COVID-19. Turning to the study itself: The origin of the acute and convalescent COVID-19 samples was the United States, Italy and Spain. PBMCs, B-cell-depleted T cells, or T cells were the source of the cDNA or gDNA that made up the material.

In germline, CDR1 is SEHNR, CDR2 FQNEAQ (reference sequence). The CDR3 is made up of 16 amino acids. The V and J ends lost 4 bases and 3 bases, in that order; junction bases with no gene match: 2. The TCR was taken from a woman in her sixties who had recovered from COVID-19. Specimen: peripheral blood. This chain links TRBV7-9 with TRBJ1-6, with 11 bases identical to TRBD1. The CDR3 sequence is CASSSGQGGYNSPLHF. The CDR3 nucleotides are TGTGCCAGCAGCTCGGGACAGGGGGGCTATAATTCACCCCTCCACTTT.